These 30 T cell receptor beta chains originate from one sample sequenced in a study of blood T cell repertoires in COVID-19. The protocol was immunoSEQ multiplex PCR, while the TCRdb copy is restricted to in-frame clones and leaves out a portion. The table has 140,000 to 150,000 clones, approximately 81% seen once. The source material was peripheral blood. The receptor set was obtained from a human donor in a cohort sampled during active COVID-19.

The rearrangement uses TRBV7-2 and TRBJ2-7, with 8 bases fitting TRBD2. The V gene end was trimmed by 6 bases and the J gene end by 1 base; junction bases not matched to a gene: 11. The length of the CDR3 is 16 residues. From germline, CDR1 is SGHTA and CDR2 FQGNSA. The CDR3 coding sequence is TGTGCCAGCAGAATTTCAGCGGCTAGCGGGTCCTACGAGCAGTACTTC. Its translation: CASRISAASGSYEQYF.

V is TRBV14 and J is TRBJ1-1, with D perhaps matching TRBD1 (5 bases). The CDR3 is made up of 19 amino acids. V gave up 1 base and J gave up 0 bases, with 21 bases separating them. CDR1 and CDR2 (germline): SGHDN, FVKESK. CDR3 in amino acids: CASSQGGVNFFGLNTEAFF. The CDR3, as DNA: TGTGCCAGCAGCCAAGGGGGGGTCAATTTTTTTGGGTTGAACACTGAAGCTTTCTTT.

The rearrangement joins TRBV6-5 to TRBJ2-7; D is ambiguous. Trimming stripped 5 bases from V and 0 bases from J, with 11 bases between. CDR1 and CDR2 from the germline V gene are MNHEY and SVGAGI. The length of the CDR3 is 14 residues. The CDR3 here is CASSTTLSSYEQYF. CDR3 bases: TGTGCCAGCAGTACTACCCTGAGCTCCTACGAGCAGTACTTC.

The J gene is TRBJ2-1, the V gene TRBV10-2; 8 nucleotides align to TRBD1. CDR1 WSHSY and CDR2 SAAADI come from the germline V gene. V lost 0 bases to trimming and J lost 8 bases; unmatched junction nucleotides: 6. The CDR3 runs to 15 residues. The CDR3 sequence is CASSESRDRGDEQFF. CDR3 DNA sequence: TGCGCCAGCAGTGAGTCGAGAGACAGGGGCGATGAGCAGTTCTTC.

The chain combines TRBV5-4 with TRBJ1-4; no clear D gene. Trimming stripped 4 bases from V and 8 bases from J, with 15 bases between. The CDR3 runs 14 residues. Germline loops: CDR1 SGHNT, CDR2 YYREEE (reference sequence). This CDR3 reads CASSPSGMEEKLFF. In nucleotides, the CDR3 is TGTGCCAGCAGCCCGTCCGGGATGGAAGAAAAACTGTTTTTT.

This chain uses TRBV15 with TRBJ1-6; 8 nucleotides agree with TRBD1. The germline V gene has CDR1 LNHNV and CDR2 YYDKDF (reference sequence). V gave up 4 bases and J gave up 8 bases; unmatched junction bases: 10. The CDR3 has 16 amino acids. The CDR3 spells CATSMKYRGNYSPLHF. CDR3 nucleotide sequence: TGTGCCACCAGCATGAAGTACAGGGGGAATTATTCACCCCTCCACTTT. Variable domain in full (rest from reference TRBV15 and TRBJ1-6): DAMVIQNPRYQVTQFGKPVTLSCSQTLNHNVMYWYQQKSSQAPKLLFHYYDKDFNNEADTPDNFQSRRPNTSFCFLDIRSPGLGDTAMYLCATSMKYRGNYSPLHFGNGTRLTVT.

This chain links TRBV7-9 with TRBJ1-2; D is perhaps TRBD1 (6 bases). Trimming cost V 5 bases and J 7 bases, with 23 bases left between them. CDR3 length: 16 residues. In germline, CDR1 is SEHNR, CDR2 FQNEAQ (reference sequence). CDR3: CASSPQALTGSGGYTF. The CDR3 DNA sequence: TGTGCCAGCAGCCCTCAAGCCCTAACAGGGTCGGGTGGCTACACCTTC. Together with reference TRBV7-9 and TRBJ1-2, the CDR3 gives the full variable domain: DTGVSQNPRHKITKRGQNVTFRCDPISEHNRLYWYRQTLGQGPEFLTYFQNEAQLEKSRLLSDRFSAERPKGSFSTLEIQRTEQGDSAMYLCASSPQALTGSGGYTFGSGTRLTVV.

The chain carries TRBV11-3 and TRBJ2-5; 16 bases are shared with TRBD2. The CDR3 is 18 residues long. Germline loops: CDR1 SGHNT, CDR2 YENEEA. V gave up 5 bases and J gave up 1 base; unmatched junction bases: 7. CDR3 sequence: CASSPGTSGGAVQETQYF. In DNA form, the CDR3 reads TGTGCCAGCAGCCCGGGGACTAGCGGGGGGGCCGTCCAAGAGACCCAGTACTTC.

This sequence joins TRBV19 and TRBJ1-1, with unresolved D. The germline V and J ends were trimmed by 4 bases and 6 bases, with 15 bases remaining between them. There are 14 residues in the CDR3. Germline loops: CDR1 LNHDA, CDR2 SQIVND (reference sequence). CDR3 in DNA: TGTGCCAGTAGTACCCCCGGGGTTCGGCCTGAAGCTTTCTTT. As protein: CASSTPGVRPEAFF.

J is TRBJ1-2 and V is TRBV5-4, with D possibly matching TRBD1 (5 bases). Trimming shortened V by 4 bases and J by 8 bases, and 15 bases separated the two germline ends. This CDR3 is 13 amino acids long. CDR1 and CDR2 (germline): SGHNT, YYREEE (reference sequence). In nucleotides, the CDR3 is TGTGCCAGCAGCCCTCGGAGGGGAGGAGGCTACACCTTC. Encoded protein: CASSPRRGGGYTF.

On this clone: The junction departs from the called germline gene at one end, perhaps through a read error. This chain links TRBV20-1 with TRBJ1-4, with D perhaps TRBD1 (5 bases). CDR1 DFQATT and CDR2 SNEGSKA come from the germline V gene (reference sequence). The CDR3 spans 11 residues. The CDR3 DNA reads TGCAGTGTTAGAGGGGCCGAAAAACTGTTTTTT. Its protein product is CSVRGAEKLFF.

The rearrangement links TRBV15 to TRBJ1-5, with 10 positions matching TRBD1. J gave up 5 bases and V 4 bases, and 2 bases lay outside the gene matches. Germline V gene lookup returns CDR1 LNHNV and CDR2 YYDKDF (reference sequence). CDR3 length: 14 amino acids. The CDR3 loop is CATSTDRGHQPQHF. The CDR3 DNA reads TGTGCCACCAGCACAGACAGGGGGCATCAGCCCCAGCATTTT.

There are a few counts of this clone. The gene calls are TRBV5-1 and TRBJ1-4; perhaps TRBD1 as D (6 bases). This CDR3 is built from 16 residues. V lost 4 bases and J lost 1, with 14 bases in between. CDR1 is SGHRS and CDR2 is YFSETQ in the germline V gene. CDR3 sequence: CASSRLRGGTNEKLFF. As DNA, the CDR3 is TGCGCCAGCAGCAGATTGAGGGGGGGAACTAATGAAAAACTGTTTTTT.

The chain recombines TRBV19 with TRBJ2-7; D gene uncertain. The V gene lost 5 bases and the J gene lost 0 bases, with 17 bases spanning the gap. This CDR3 comprises 16 residues. Germline V gene sequence: CDR1 LNHDA, CDR2 SQIVND (reference sequence). The DNA for the CDR3 is TGTGCCAGTAGTCGAACCCTACTTGTTACCTCCTACGAGCAGTACTTC. Its translation: CASSRTLLVTSYEQYF.

The chain has TRBV5-4 and TRBJ1-4, with a possible D match to TRBD1 (5 bases). The CDR3 sequence is 13 residues long. Germline V gives CDR1 SGHNT, CDR2 YYREEE (reference sequence). V shed 4 bases and J shed 7 bases, with 11 bases lying between them. The CDR3 region has the DNA TGTGCCAGCAGCCGGGACTCGGCTGAAAAACTGTTTTTT. It is translated as CASSRDSAEKLFF.

The chain has TRBV30 and TRBJ1-2, with 8 positions matching TRBD1. Looked up from germline, CDR1 is GTSNPN and CDR2 is SVGIG (reference sequence). V lost 6 bases and J lost 8; bases outside the gene matches: 11. This CDR3 is 13 amino acids long. The CDR3 region has the DNA TGTGCCTGCCTACTCCAGGGGGCGGGGGGCTACACCTTC. It translates to CACLLQGAGGYTF.

The chain joins TRBV29-1 to TRBJ1-1; 8 nucleotides align to TRBD1. CDR1 is SQVTM, CDR2 ANQGSEA, per germline. With 7 bases clipped from V and 4 bases from J, the junction kept 5 bases outside the gene matches. The CDR3 is 12 residues long. DNA for the CDR3: TGCAGCGCCGCGACAGGGGCCACTGAAGCTTTCTTT. Its protein is CSAATGATEAFF. Variable domain in full (rest from reference TRBV29-1 and TRBJ1-1): SAVISQKPSRDICQRGTSLTIQCQVDSQVTMMFWYRQQPGQSLTLIATANQGSEATYESGFVIDKFPISRPNLTFSTLTVSNMSPEDSSIYLCSAATGATEAFFGQGTRLTVV.

CDR3 region: CASSPEVLTYEQYF. In nucleotides, the CDR3 is TGTGCCAGCTCACCAGAGGTTCTTACCTACGAGCAGTACTTC. The V call is TRBV18, the J call TRBJ2-7; D not certain. This CDR3 contains 14 residues. Germline CDR1 reads KGHSH; CDR2 reads LQKENI. With 2 bases removed from V and 2 bases from J, the gap between germline ends came to 10 bases.

J is TRBJ2-1 and V is TRBV2; TRBD1 matches at 12 bases. V shed 7 bases, J shed 6 bases, and the junction held 4 bases outside the gene matches. Germline CDR1 reads SNHLY; CDR2 reads FYNNEI. The CDR3 totals 14 residues. CDR3 region: CASIGTGGSNEQFF. CDR3 DNA: TGTGCCAGCATAGGGACAGGGGGCTCCAATGAGCAGTTCTTC.

This clone showed up just once. The V gene is TRBV7-2, the J gene TRBJ2-2, with D uncertain. The V gene lost 1 base and the J gene lost 7 bases, with 16 bases spanning the gap. The CDR3 totals 16 residues. The germline V gene has CDR1 SGHTA and CDR2 FQGNSA. The CDR3 here is CASSLGRSAFVGELFF. CDR3 nucleotides: TGTGCCAGCAGCTTAGGGCGGAGTGCGTTTGTCGGGGAGCTGTTTTTT.

V usage is TRBV28 and J usage is TRBJ1-2, with 8 bases lining up with TRBD1. The CDR3 has 12 residues. J lost 7 bases, V lost 8 bases, and 6 bases had no gene match. Germline V gene sequence: CDR1 MDHEN, CDR2 SYDVKM. In DNA form, the CDR3 reads TGTGCCAGCGACAGGGGCCGGGGTGGCTACACCTTC. It specifies CASDRGRGGYTF.

The chain combines TRBV19 with TRBJ1-1, with 8 bases matching TRBD1. This CDR3 region has 14 residues. V was pared by 5 bases and J by 0 bases, with 2 bases of the junction left unmatched. Per germline, CDR1 LNHDA and CDR2 SQIVND (reference sequence). CDR3: CASSADRVNTEAFF. For the CDR3, the DNA is TGTGCCAGTAGTGCGGACAGGGTGAACACTGAAGCTTTCTTT. Based on the CDR3 plus reference TRBV19 and TRBJ1-1, the full variable domain is DGGITQSPKYLFRKEGQNVTLSCEQNLNHDAMYWYRQDPGQGLRLIYYSQIVNDFQKGDIAEGYSVSREKKESFPLTVTSAQKNPTAFYLCASSADRVNTEAFFGQGTRLTVV.

The chain links TRBV27 to TRBJ1-4; the D gene is possibly TRBD1 (5 bases). V was trimmed by 6 bases and J by 7 bases, leaving 15 bases between them. This CDR3 region has 14 residues. CDR1 is MNHEY and CDR2 is SMNVEV in the germline V gene (reference sequence). This CDR3 is CASRLRGEVEKLFF. CDR3 bases: TGTGCCAGCAGGCTAAGGGGCGAGGTTGAAAAACTGTTTTTT.

The chain is built from TRBV14 and TRBJ2-3; TRBD2 aligns across 9 bases. J gave up 6 bases and V 4 bases, and 5 bases lay outside the gene matches. CDR3 size: 14 residues. From germline, CDR1 is SGHDN and CDR2 FVKESK. CDR3 sequence (DNA): TGTGCCAGCAGCCGCGGGGGGGCCGCGGATACGCAGTATTTT. Its protein is CASSRGGAADTQYF.

The V gene is TRBV24-1, the J gene TRBJ2-2; 7 bases are a match to TRBD1. Trimming took 4 bases from V and 10 from J; bases not matched to a gene: 11. CDR1 and CDR2 (germline): KGHDR, SFDVKD. This CDR3 is built from 15 residues. CDR3 sequence reads: CATSELDREPAELFF. The CDR3 nucleotides read TGTGCCACCAGTGAGCTTGACAGGGAACCCGCGGAGCTGTTTTTT.

V gene TRBV6-5 combines with J gene TRBJ1-1, with D perhaps TRBD1 (5 bases). Deletions cut 5 bases from V and 1 base from J, with 11 bases between. The CDR3 extends over 14 amino acids. Germline loops: CDR1 MNHEY, CDR2 SVGAGI. The CDR3 DNA reads as TGTGCCAGCAGTACGACAGTAGAGAACACTGAAGCTTTCTTT. Translating gives CASSTTVENTEAFF.

This chain uses TRBV19 with TRBJ1-2; TRBD1 might be the D (6 bases). This CDR3 region has 13 residues. The ends were cut back, 5 bases at V and 2 bases at J, with 9 bases in the middle. From germline, CDR1 is LNHDA and CDR2 SQIVND (reference sequence). The CDR3, as DNA: TGTGCCAGTAGTTGGGGGCCCAACTATGGCTACACCTTC. Its protein product is CASSWGPNYGYTF.

There are a few counts of this clone. This rearrangement joins TRBV19 to TRBJ2-7; perhaps TRBD2 as D (6 bases). This CDR3 region has 12 residues. Germline V gives CDR1 LNHDA, CDR2 SQIVND (reference sequence). V lost 11 bases and J lost 0, with 11 bases in between. CDR3 DNA sequence: TGTGCCTGCGGGGAGAGCTCCTACGAGCAGTACTTC. This codes for CACGESSYEQYF.

The V call is TRBV19, the J call TRBJ1-5; TRBD1 aligns across 7 bases. Trimming cost V 7 bases and J 7 bases; bases outside gene matches: 7. The germline V gene has CDR1 LNHDA and CDR2 SQIVND (reference sequence). CDR3 length: 13 amino acids. The CDR3 nucleotides read TGTGCCAGTACCGAGGGGGCCGGGCAGCCCCAGCATTTT. It yields the protein CASTEGAGQPQHF.

The genes are TRBV11-2 and TRBJ2-3; D is ambiguous. V shed 1 base and J shed 2 bases, with 4 bases lying between them. The germline V gene encodes CDR1 SGHAT and CDR2 FQNNGV. CDR3 size: 13 residues. The DNA of the CDR3 is TGTGCCAGCAGCTTAGTCATCACAGATACGCAGTATTTT. Protein sequence: CASSLVITDTQYF.